A selection of T cell receptor beta chains follows, all from one sample in a study of blood T cell repertoires in COVID-19. Sequencing was performed with immunoSEQ multiplex PCR; in TCRdb, only in-frame clones are kept and a portion is missing. The sample has 300,000 to 350,000 clones; approximately 83% are singletons. Sequenced material: PBMCs or T cells enriched from blood (not recorded which). The source is a middle-aged woman with acute COVID-19. The CDR3 runs from the conserved cysteine through the conserved F or W. Fields, in order: J gene, clone size, D gene, V gene, CDR3 DNA, CDR3 protein. A D gene is named only where the DNA matches it firmly. Size is omitted from some rows. Given values are once, few, many or a class for expanded clones.

TRBJ1-1 | NA | NA | TRBV10-3 | TGTGCCATCAGTGAGTCGATAGGGGCAGGAAGTGAAGCTTTCTTT | CAISESIGAGSEAFF
TRBJ2-3 | NA | NA | TRBV4-3 | TGCGCCAGCAGCCAAGATGGAGGGTGGAGAGATACGCAGTATTTT | CASSQDGGWRDTQYF
TRBJ1-1 | NA | NA | TRBV7-9 | TGTGCCAGCAGCCAGGTGGCTCGGACTGAAGCTTTCTTT | CASSQVARTEAFF
TRBJ1-2 | NA | NA | TRBV28 | TGTGCCAGCAGTTTGCGGGGGCCTGGTTGGGGCTACACCTTC | CASSLRGPGWGYTF
TRBJ1-3 | once | NA | TRBV9 | TGTGCCAGCAGCGTAGCTACGCCGGGAAACACCATATATTTT | CASSVATPGNTIYF
TRBJ2-5 | NA | NA | TRBV5-1 | TGCGCCAGCAGCTTGGAGTTGTCAGGAGGGACCCAGTACTTC | CASSLELSGGTQYF
TRBJ2-7 | NA | TRBD1 | TRBV2 | TGTGCCAGCAGTGAAGTCCAAGTGTCTAGGGGGCAAGGTGAGCAGTACTTC | CASSEVQVSRGQGEQYF
TRBJ2-1 | once | TRBD2 | TRBV9 | TGTGCCAGCAGCGTTTCTAGCGGTCCCATGGGGTACAATGAGCAGTTCTTC | CASSVSSGPMGYNEQFF
TRBJ2-3 | NA | TRBD1 | TRBV11-2 | TGTGCCAGCAGTCGACCCCGTCGGACAGGGGGCGCAGATACGCAGTATTTT | CASSRPRRTGGADTQYF
TRBJ2-7 | few | TRBD2 | TRBV18 | TGTGCCAGCTCACCACCGAGGCAGCGGGAACTTCGCGAGCAGTACTTC | CASSPPRQRELREQYF
TRBJ2-1 | NA | TRBD2 | TRBV2 | TGTGCCAGCACGCGGGAGTTATCCTACAATGAGCAGTTCTTC | CASTRELSYNEQFF
TRBJ2-3 | NA | TRBD2 | TRBV3-1/TRBV3-2 | TGTGCCAGCAGCCAAGGACTAGCGGGGGGGGTAGATACGCAGTATTTT | CASSQGLAGGVDTQYF
TRBJ2-3 | few | TRBD2 | TRBV7-9 | TGTGCCAGCAGCCCGGGGACTAGCGGGGGACCAGATACGCAGTATTTT | CASSPGTSGGPDTQYF
TRBJ2-2 | NA | NA | TRBV9 | TGTGCCAGCAGCGTCGGGACTCCTGGGACCGGGGAGCTGTTTTTT | CASSVGTPGTGELFF
TRBJ1-2 | NA | TRBD1 | TRBV19 | TGTGCCAGTAGTATCGCAACAGGGGTGGGCGGCTACACCTTC | CASSIATGVGGYTF
TRBJ1-4 | NA | NA | TRBV3-1/TRBV3-2 | TGTGCCAGCAGCCAAGCCGAGGGAAGAAAACTGTTTTTT | CASSQAEGRKLFF
TRBJ2-5 | NA | NA | TRBV29-1 | TGCAGCGTTGCCCCGAACAGGGAGGAGACCCAGTACTTC | CSVAPNREETQYF
TRBJ1-5 | few | NA | TRBV28 | TGTGCCAGCAGGCCCGGGGTAAGGCAGCCCCAGCATTTT | CASRPGVRQPQHF
TRBJ2-7 | NA | TRBD2 | TRBV11-2 | TGTGCCAGCAGCCTGAGGGGAGGGAGCTCCTACGAGCAGTACTTC | CASSLRGGSSYEQYF
TRBJ1-1 | NA | NA | TRBV5-1 | TGCGCCAGCAGCTTGGCAGAGAACACTGAAGCTTTCTTT | CASSLAENTEAFF
TRBJ1-1 | NA | TRBD1 | TRBV10-3 | TGTGCCATCAGGACGGGACAGGGGGCTAACACTGAAGCTTTCTTT | CAIRTGQGANTEAFF
TRBJ1-3 | NA | TRBD1 | TRBV7-2 | TGTGCCAGCAGCCTTACCCCAGGGGGCCCGTCCTTCGGAAACACCATATATTTT | CASSLTPGGPSFGNTIYF
TRBJ1-3 | few | NA | TRBV7-2 | TGTGCCAGCAGCTTAAAGGGGAGGGGGTTGGGAAACACCATATATTTT | CASSLKGRGLGNTIYF
TRBJ2-7 | few | TRBD1 | TRBV5-4 | TGTGCCAGCAGCCCCGAACCGGACAGGGTCTCCGAGCAGTACTTC | CASSPEPDRVSEQYF
TRBJ2-6 | NA | NA | TRBV9 | TGTGCCAGCAGCGCCACGGTGGGGCGGGGGGCCAACGTCCTGACTTTC | CASSATVGRGANVLTF
TRBJ2-7 | NA | NA | TRBV19 | TGTGCCAGTAGTACACAGGTTCGCACCTACGAGCAGTACTTC | CASSTQVRTYEQYF
TRBJ1-2 | NA | NA | TRBV11-1 | TGTGCCAGCAGCCCCAGGACGGGGGACTATGGCTACACCTTC | CASSPRTGDYGYTF
TRBJ1-1 | NA | TRBD1 | TRBV18 | TGTGCCAGCTCATTGAGGGCCGGGACAGGGGGCGCGTGGCCTGAAGCTTTCTTT | CASSLRAGTGGAWPEAFF
TRBJ1-1 | NA | NA | TRBV11-2 | TGTGCCAGCAGCACCCTGCAGGGAGGCGTAACTGAAGCTTTCTTT | CASSTLQGGVTEAFF
TRBJ1-4 | NA | NA | TRBV5-1 | TGCGCCAGCAGAGTTGACAGCTTTGAAAAACTGTTTTTT | CASRVDSFEKLFF
TRBJ2-1 | NA | NA | TRBV27 | TGTGCCAGCAACAACTGGGCCAATGAGCAGTTCTTC | CASNNWANEQFF
TRBJ2-2 | once | TRBD1 | TRBV7-3 | TGTGCCAGCAGCTTCGGACAGGCCGGGGAGCTGTTTTTT | CASSFGQAGELFF
TRBJ2-3 | NA | TRBD2 | TRBV2 | TGTGCCAGGATAGCGGGAGCGCCAGATACGCAGTATTTT | CARIAGAPDTQYF
TRBJ1-3 | NA | NA | TRBV9 | TGTGCCAGCAGCGTAGGCGGGGGAAGCAAAACTGGAAACACCATATATTTT | CASSVGGGSKTGNTIYF
TRBJ1-5 | NA | NA | TRBV19 | TGTGCCAGTGGAGGGGAGCAGCCCCAGCATTTT | CASGGEQPQHF
TRBJ2-1 | NA | NA | TRBV11-3 | TGTGCCAGCAGCTTATCGGAGGTCCTGGATGAGCAGTTCTTC | CASSLSEVLDEQFF
TRBJ1-1 | NA | TRBD1 | TRBV5-6 | TGTGCCAGCAGCTTTACGGGACAGGGCATTTTGGTCACTGAAGCTTTCTTT | CASSFTGQGILVTEAFF
TRBJ2-2 | NA | NA | TRBV28 | TGTGCCAGCAGTACTCCTACCGGGGAGCTGTTTTTT | CASSTPTGELFF
TRBJ1-1 | once | TRBD1 | TRBV3-1/TRBV3-2 | TGTGCCAGCAGCCAAGCCGGGACAGTTACCCTGAACACTGAAGCTTTCTTT | CASSQAGTVTLNTEAFF
TRBJ2-7 | NA | NA | TRBV6-2/TRBV6-3 | TGTGCCAGCAGTGCGACCAGTCCGGCGGGGAACCCCTACAAGCAGTACTTC | CASSATSPAGNPYKQYF
TRBJ2-3 | NA | TRBD2 | TRBV7-3 | TGTGCCAGCAGCCCCCCCTTAGGTTGGCGGGGGAGCACAGATACGCAGTATTTT | CASSPPLGWRGSTDTQYF
TRBJ1-2 | once | NA | TRBV28 | TGTGCCAGCAGGCCACAGGGAAAGAACTATGGCTACACCTTC | CASRPQGKNYGYTF
TRBJ1-4 | once | NA | TRBV2 | TGTGCCAGCACCCAGGATCGGGAAAAACTGTTTTTT | CASTQDREKLFF
TRBJ2-1 | NA | NA | TRBV7-3 | TGTGCCAGCAGCTTAGGGCGGGCCCCATCCTACAATGAGCAGTTCTTC | CASSLGRAPSYNEQFF
TRBJ1-2 | NA | TRBD1 | TRBV5-6 | TGTGCCAGCGGCCCGGGGACAGGGGAGTCACGCTATGGCTACACCTTC | CASGPGTGESRYGYTF
TRBJ2-1 | NA | NA | TRBV19 | TGTGCCAGTAAGTTCCGGCTAGAATCCTACAATGAGCAGTTCTTC | CASKFRLESYNEQFF
TRBJ1-2 | NA | TRBD1 | TRBV28 | TGTGCCAGCACCAACACAGGGGGCGGTGGCTACACCTTC | CASTNTGGGGYTF
TRBJ1-1 | NA | NA | TRBV7-2 | TGTGCCAGCAGCTTCCAGGGAATGGGGAACACTGAAGCTTTCTTT | CASSFQGMGNTEAFF
TRBJ2-7 | NA | TRBD1 | TRBV2 | TGTGCCAGCAGTTTCACAGGGGCCCTGGGGGCCTACGAGCAGTACTTC | CASSFTGALGAYEQYF
TRBJ1-1 | NA | NA | TRBV3-1/TRBV3-2 | TGTGCCAGCAGCCAAGACACTCCCGACACTGAAGCTTTCTTT | CASSQDTPDTEAFF
TRBJ2-3 | NA | NA | TRBV10-3 | TGTGCCATCAGTGGGAGCACCTCCTCAGATACGCAGTATTTT | CAISGSTSSDTQYF
TRBJ2-1 | NA | TRBD2 | TRBV27 | TGTGCCAGCAGTTTTTCAGCGGGGTACAATGAGCAGTTCTTC | CASSFSAGYNEQFF
TRBJ2-5 | few | TRBD1 | TRBV5-5 | TGTGCCAGCAGCTTGGGGGACCGGGACAGGGGGCGTGAAGAGACCCAGTACTTC | CASSLGDRDRGREETQYF
TRBJ1-1 | NA | TRBD1 | TRBV12-5 | TGTGCTAGTGGTCTTTGGGACAGGGGCAACACTGAAGCTTTCTTT | CASGLWDRGNTEAFF
TRBJ1-5 | NA | TRBD1 | TRBV19 | TGTGCCAGTAGTCGCACAGGGGGGGGTCAGCCCCAGCATTTT | CASSRTGGGQPQHF
TRBJ2-7 | once | TRBD1 | TRBV18 | TGTGCCACCAGAACCGGGACAGGGTACGACGAGCAGTACTTC | CATRTGTGYDEQYF
TRBJ2-1 | NA | TRBD2 | TRBV11-2 | TGTGCCAGCAGCGGCAGCGGGGGGGCCTACAATGAGCAGTTCTTC | CASSGSGGAYNEQFF
TRBJ2-2 | NA | TRBD1 | TRBV5-8 | TGTGCCAGCAGCTTGTGGGACAGCATCTTCGACACCGGGGAGCTGTTTTTT | CASSLWDSIFDTGELFF
TRBJ2-3 | NA | TRBD2 | TRBV9 | TGTGCCAGCACCCCCGGGGGGGACACAGATACGCAGTATTTT | CASTPGGDTDTQYF